Following are 30 T cell receptor beta chains from one sample sequenced in a study of T-cell reconstitution after alpha-beta-depleted transplantation in children. Unique molecular identifiers tagged the TCRbeta library. A single record per CDR3 protein comes from TCRdb applying MiXCR to the PCR reads. The table shows almost 500,000 distinct CDR3 sequences, with approximately 12% occurring only once. The sample was PBMCs from the stem cell graft donor, taken from the stem cell graft. The receptors were gathered from a human donor who donated a stem cell graft to a child with combined immunodeficiency.

This clonotype was seen only a few times. The chain uses TRBV6-2 or TRBV6-3 and TRBJ1-1, with a weak D call TRBD1 (5 bases). The CDR3 consists of 12 residues. The V gene's germline CDR1 is MNHEY and CDR2 SVGEGT. V shed 2 bases and J shed 13 bases, with 14 bases lying between them. This CDR3 is CASSYPRGDGFF. The CDR3 DNA is TGTGCCAGCAGTTACCCACGGGGCGACGGTTTCTTT.

This clonotype was recorded a few times. This chain connects TRBV6-1 to TRBJ1-2, with TRBD1 matching 7 bases. The V segment lost 6 bases and the J segment 4 bases; nucleotides outside the gene matches: 14. Germline-derived CDR1 and CDR2 are MNHNS and SASEGT. The CDR3 spans 16 residues. The CDR3 loop reads CASSRTLQGSIYGYTF. CDR3 bases: TGTGCCAGCAGCCGAACCCTACAGGGGAGCATCTATGGCTACACCTTC.

This clonotype has at least ten counts. V is TRBV3-1 and J is TRBJ2-1; no reliable D call. The CDR3 runs 17 residues. Germline loops: CDR1 LGHDT, CDR2 YNNKEL (reference sequence). V gave up 4 bases and J gave up 3 bases, with 19 bases separating them. DNA for the CDR3: TGTGCCAGCAGCCCTATTGGTCGACAAGGCTACTACAATGAGCAGTTCTTC. This gives the protein CASSPIGRQGYYNEQFF.

The chain carries TRBV12-3 or TRBV12-4 and TRBJ2-2; D unclear. Trimming pared 2 bases from V and 3 bases from J, leaving 13 bases between. This CDR3 is 16 amino acids long. CDR3 loop: CASSLTAAAHTGELFF. The DNA for the CDR3 is TGTGCCAGCAGTTTAACAGCCGCAGCCCACACCGGGGAGCTGTTTTTT.

This clonotype was observed at least ten times. The rearrangement links TRBV20-1 to TRBJ2-7; TRBD1 aligns across 10 bases. Germline V lookup: CDR1 DFQATT, CDR2 SNEGSKA (reference sequence). The CDR3 consists of 15 residues. V dropped 0 bases and J dropped 4; count of bases not matched to a gene: 6. This CDR3 reads CSARDETGGWYEQYF. The CDR3 nucleotides are TGCAGTGCTAGAGATGAGACAGGGGGCTGGTACGAGCAGTACTTC.

J is TRBJ2-6 and V is TRBV29-1, with D possibly TRBD1 on 6 matching bases. This CDR3 is 17 amino acids long. Trimming removed 5 bases at V and 4 bases at J, with 21 bases between. From germline, CDR1 is SQVTM and CDR2 ANQGSEA. The CDR3 region has the DNA TGCAGCGTTCTTTTTCGACAGGTCGGGACCGGGGCCAACGTCCTGACTTTC. Its protein product is CSVLFRQVGTGANVLTF.

This clonotype was seen many times. The V gene is TRBV4-3, the J gene TRBJ2-2; 10 bases agree with TRBD2. V shed 0 bases, J shed 5 bases, and the junction held 6 bases outside the gene matches. CDR3 length: 17 residues. Germline V gene data show CDR1 as LGHNA and CDR2 as YSLEER. CDR3 protein: CASSQDLAGEWTGELFF. CDR3 sequence (DNA): TGCGCCAGCAGCCAAGATCTAGCGGGGGAGTGGACCGGGGAGCTGTTTTTT.

The genes are TRBV25-1 and TRBJ2-7; 12 bases agree with TRBD2. CDR3 length equals 17 residues. After removal of 3 bases from V and 4 bases from J, the junction contained 10 bases not matched to a gene. From germline, CDR1 is MGHDK and CDR2 SYGVNS. This chain's CDR3 is CASSDSTSGRVRYEQYF. CDR3 DNA sequence: TGTGCCAGCAGTGACTCGACTAGCGGGAGAGTGAGGTACGAGCAGTACTTC.

This clonotype showed up many times. The chain employs TRBV7-8 and TRBJ2-3; possible D gene TRBD1, 5 bases. The ends were cut back, 4 bases at V and 0 bases at J, with 17 bases in the middle. The length of the CDR3 is 17 residues. Germline V gene lookup returns CDR1 SGHVS and CDR2 FQNEAQ. CDR3 region: CASSSLGAGWSTDTQYF. For the CDR3, the DNA is TGTGCCAGCAGCTCTCTAGGGGCAGGGTGGAGCACAGATACGCAGTATTTT.

About this clonotype itself: Mismatch with germline at one junction end may stem from a read error. V usage is TRBV5-1 and J usage is TRBJ2-5; maybe TRBD1 (5 bases). This CDR3 has 14 residues. Per the germline V gene, CDR1 is SGHRS and CDR2 is YFSETQ. The CDR3, as DNA: TGCGCCAGCAGCTTGCTAGGCAGGGAAGACACCCAGTACTTC. Translating it yields CASSLLGREDTQYF. The full variable domain, rest sourced from reference TRBV5-1 and TRBJ2-5, is KAGVTQTPRYLIKTRGQQVTLSCSPISGHRSVSWYQQTPGQGLQFLFEYFSETQRNKGNFPGRFSGRQFSNSRSEMNVSTLELGDSALYLCASSLLGREDTQYFGPGTRLLVL.

In this sample, this clonotype turned up a few times. The rearrangement uses TRBV5-1 and TRBJ2-1; a possible D gene is TRBD2 (6 bases). This CDR3 region has 16 residues. The germline V gene has CDR1 SGHRS and CDR2 YFSETQ. V lost 4 bases and J 4 bases, leaving 18 bases between the germline ends. The CDR3 loop is CASSPETGAGYNEQFF. The CDR3, as DNA: TGCGCCAGCAGCCCCGAGACGGGAGCGGGTTACAATGAGCAGTTCTTC.

The chain has TRBV9 and TRBJ2-1; TRBD1 or TRBD2 may be the D gene (6 bases each). Trimming took 0 bases from V and 4 from J, leaving 20 bases between them. CDR3 length: 18 residues. Germline V gene sequence: CDR1 SGDLS, CDR2 YYNGEE. This chain's CDR3 is CASSVGRGGGRPYNEQFF. The CDR3 coding sequence is TGTGCCAGCAGCGTAGGAAGAGGAGGGGGACGACCGTACAATGAGCAGTTCTTC.

This clonotype was seen many times. The rearrangement links TRBV27 to TRBJ2-4, with D possibly matching TRBD1 (6 bases). Germline CDR1 is MNHEY and CDR2 is SMNVEV (reference sequence). The CDR3 consists of 13 residues. Trimming removed 3 bases at V and 8 bases at J, with 11 bases between. Here the CDR3 DNA reads TGTGCCAGCAGTTTCAACAGGGAAGACATTCAGTACTTC. This encodes CASSFNREDIQYF.

This clonotype has ten or more counts. This chain joins TRBV27 and TRBJ2-1, with 13 bases aligning to TRBD2. Per germline, CDR1 MNHEY and CDR2 SMNVEV (reference sequence). Germline trimming cut 1 base from V and 4 bases from J; bases unmatched to any gene: 4. The CDR3 contains 17 residues. CDR3 nucleotide sequence: TGTGCCAGCAGTTTATTAGGGACTAGCGGGATATACAATGAGCAGTTCTTC. This gives the protein CASSLLGTSGIYNEQFF.

This clonotype appeared a few times. CDR3 sequence (DNA): TGTGCCAGCACCAGCATTGGGACAGCCGACACTGAAGCTTTCTTT. Its translation is CASTSIGTADTEAFF. This rearrangement joins TRBV27 to TRBJ1-1; 7 nucleotides match TRBD1. CDR3 length: 15 amino acids. The germline CDR1 and CDR2 sequences are MNHEY and SMNVEV (reference sequence). Losses at the gene ends were 7 bases for V and 3 bases for J; bases not matched to a gene: 11.

This clonotype was observed a handful of times. The V call is TRBV12-3 or TRBV12-4, the J call TRBJ2-5; D is uncertain. This CDR3 comprises 13 residues. The V end lost 6 bases, the J end lost 1 base, and 9 bases lay between the germline ends. CDR3 residues: CASSRYPQETQYF. The CDR3 coding sequence is TGTGCCAGCAGCCGCTACCCCCAAGAGACCCAGTACTTC.

This clonotype appeared many times. The CDR3 region is CASSRGEAFF. CDR3 nucleotides: TGTGCCAGCAGTCGAGGCGAAGCTTTCTTT. V and J are TRBV28 and TRBJ1-1, with unresolved D. With 5 bases removed from V and 8 bases from J, the gap between germline ends came to 6 bases. This CDR3 region has 10 residues. Germline V gives CDR1 MDHEN, CDR2 SYDVKM.

A few counts support this clonotype. The chain links TRBV29-1 to TRBJ1-1; D ambiguous. Per the germline V gene, CDR1 is SQVTM and CDR2 is ANQGSEA. Between the trimmed V and J ends, which lost 0 bases and 6 bases, there was a span of 8 bases. CDR3 size: 12 residues. CDR3: CSVEDFLAEAFF. The CDR3 DNA reads TGCAGCGTTGAAGATTTTCTCGCTGAAGCTTTCTTT.

J is TRBJ2-5 and V is TRBV6-5, with TRBD1 matching over 9 bases. J gave up 4 bases and V 4 bases, and 7 bases lay outside the gene matches. Germline V gene sequence: CDR1 MNHEY, CDR2 SVGAGI. CDR3 size: 15 residues. The CDR3 spells CASSLDRDRAETQYF. The CDR3 DNA sequence: TGTGCCAGCAGTTTAGACCGGGACAGGGCAGAGACCCAGTACTTC.

This clonotype was seen only once. The chain uses TRBV7-9 and TRBJ2-3; no clear D. The CDR3 is 14 residues long. Between the trimmed V and J ends, which lost 5 bases and 2 bases, there was a span of 11 bases. Germline CDR1 reads SEHNR; CDR2 reads FQNEAQ (reference sequence). The CDR3: CASSHTPNTDTQYF. The CDR3 DNA reads TGTGCCAGCAGCCATACACCCAACACAGATACGCAGTATTTT.

Only a few counts were recorded for this clonotype. The V and J genes are TRBV6-2 or TRBV6-3 and TRBJ2-1; 7 nucleotides line up with TRBD2. The germline CDR1 and CDR2 sequences are MNHEY and SVGEGT. This CDR3 has 16 residues. Losses at the gene ends were 6 bases for V and 2 bases for J; bases not matched to a gene: 10. The CDR3 DNA reads TGTGCCAGCAGCCCCGTGCTAGCGGCACCCTACAATGAGCAGTTCTTC. Translated: CASSPVLAAPYNEQFF.

The chain combines TRBV5-1 with TRBJ1-1; D is unresolved. CDR1 and CDR2 (germline): SGHRS, YFSETQ. The CDR3 consists of 14 residues. Trimming left V 6 bases short and J 0 bases short, with 12 bases between. CDR3 sequence (DNA): TGCGCCAGCAAGAACGGAATTATGAACACTGAAGCTTTCTTT. This codes for CASKNGIMNTEAFF.

This chain joins TRBV2 and TRBJ1-5; D might be TRBD1 (5 bases). The V end was cut by 6 bases, the J end by 4 bases, with 13 bases between. Per germline, CDR1 SNHLY and CDR2 FYNNEI. This CDR3 is 14 amino acids long. CDR3 in amino acids: CASSVRGMNQPQHF. The CDR3 bases are TGTGCCAGCAGCGTCCGGGGCATGAATCAGCCCCAGCATTTT.

This clonotype was counted a few times. This rearrangement joins TRBV5-8 to TRBJ2-1; 11 bases are shared with TRBD2. From germline, CDR1 is SGHTS and CDR2 YDEGEE. V trimming: 1 base; J trimming: 7 bases; junction bases outside the gene matches: 7. The CDR3 is 16 amino acids. The CDR3 sequence: CASSLTSGSVVNEQFF. The CDR3 coding sequence is TGTGCCAGCAGCTTGACTAGCGGGAGTGTGGTGAATGAGCAGTTCTTC.

This clonotype was counted at least ten times. J is TRBJ2-3 and V is TRBV29-1; maybe TRBD2 (7 bases). The V and J ends lost 6 bases and 4 bases respectively, with 17 bases between them. The length of the CDR3 is 14 residues. Germline V gene data show CDR1 as SQVTM and CDR2 as ANQGSEA. The CDR3 protein is CSVSGDMGADTQYF. The CDR3 nucleotides are TGCAGCGTGAGCGGGGACATGGGAGCAGATACGCAGTATTTT.

This clonotype appeared many times. The chain carries TRBV29-1 and TRBJ2-1; 8 bases line up with TRBD2. Germline trimming cut 7 bases from V and 7 bases from J; bases unmatched to any gene: 12. CDR3 length equals 14 residues. Germline V gene sequence: CDR1 SQVTM, CDR2 ANQGSEA. For the CDR3, the DNA is TGCAGCGCCCGGGAGGGCCGTCGGGGAAATGAGCAGTTCTTC. Amino acid sequence: CSAREGRRGNEQFF.

The V call is TRBV29-1, the J call TRBJ2-1, with 7 bases aligning to TRBD2. Losses at the gene ends were 7 bases for V and 9 bases for J; bases not matched to a gene: 15. This CDR3 contains 14 residues. The germline gives CDR1 SQVTM, CDR2 ANQGSEA. The CDR3 DNA is TGCAGCGAAAAAAACGGGGGGACTCTCGGTGAGCAGTTCTTC. It translates to CSEKNGGTLGEQFF.

V usage is TRBV11-1 and J usage is TRBJ2-3; D not resolved. In germline, CDR1 is SGHAT, CDR2 FQDESV (reference sequence). This CDR3 spans 19 amino acids. V was pared by 1 base and J by 3 bases, with 23 bases between. This chain's CDR3 is CASSLGLERLRGRTDTQYF. The CDR3 DNA is TGTGCCAGCAGCTTAGGGTTAGAGCGTCTCCGAGGAAGGACAGATACGCAGTATTTT.

This clonotype came up a few times. J is TRBJ2-1 and V is TRBV27, with D perhaps TRBD1 or TRBD2 (6 bases each). This CDR3 spans 15 amino acids. V was trimmed by 3 bases and J by 8 bases, leaving 17 bases between them. Germline CDR1 is MNHEY and CDR2 is SMNVEV (reference sequence). Written as DNA, the CDR3 is TGTGCCAGCAGTTTTTCCGCTACAAGGGGGGATGAGCAGTTCTTC. This encodes CASSFSATRGDEQFF.

This clonotype appeared a few times. The chain uses TRBV28 and TRBJ2-5; 11 nucleotides agree with TRBD1. CDR1 MDHEN and CDR2 SYDVKM come from the germline V gene. The CDR3 runs 17 residues. J lost 3 bases, V lost 5 bases, and 11 bases had no gene match. CDR3 sequence: CASSPLDRGRWEETQYF. CDR3 DNA sequence: TGTGCCAGCAGTCCTTTGGACAGGGGGCGATGGGAAGAGACCCAGTACTTC.